The 27 T cell receptor beta chains below come from one sample, sequenced in a study of beta chain features in type 1 diabetes. Regarding the study as a whole: Type 1 diabetes patients had TCRB CDR3s that were shorter (moderately but significantly so) in all four CD4+ subsets.

No antigen is known for these receptors. Reverse transcription of all isolated RNA meant that expressed TCRB transcripts were sequenced. The table came from immunoSEQ multiplex PCR; TCRdb's copy has only in-frame clones and leaves some out. There are hundreds of thousands of clones in the sample; 11% to 15% occur only once, and 0.03% to 0.045% lies in the top ten. Sequencing was carried out using naive CD4+ T cells from blood. The source of these receptors is a man aged 18 to 29 with type 1 diabetes.

This chain uses TRBV7-2 with TRBJ2-5; 8 nucleotides match TRBD2. CDR1 SGHTA and CDR2 FQGNSA come from the germline V gene. V lost 2 bases to trimming and J lost 5 bases; unmatched junction nucleotides: 4. The CDR3 runs to 14 residues. The DNA of the CDR3 is TGTGCCAGCAGCTTAACGGGGGGGCTGGAGACCCAGTACTTC. Amino acids: CASSLTGGLETQYF.

In its sample, this clone was seen a few times. The chain recombines TRBV5-1 with TRBJ1-5; D might be TRBD1 (5 bases). The CDR3 extends over 14 amino acids. The V end was cut by 3 bases, the J end by 5 bases, with 12 bases between. Germline loops: CDR1 SGHRS, CDR2 YFSETQ. The CDR3, as DNA: TGCGCCAGCAGCTGGGGGACGGGAGATCAGCCCCAGCATTTT. Amino acid sequence: CASSWGTGDQPQHF.

The chain employs TRBV14 and TRBJ1-4; D is undetermined. Germline V gene sequence: CDR1 SGHDN, CDR2 FVKESK. This CDR3 has 15 residues. V was trimmed by 1 base and J by 8 bases, leaving 14 bases between them. The CDR3 DNA follows: TGTGCCAGCAGCCAAGGAGGAACAGCTTTGGAAAAACTGTTTTTT. Protein sequence: CASSQGGTALEKLFF.

This clone has only a few counts. The chain links TRBV7-3 to TRBJ1-3, with a weak D call TRBD1 (6 bases). V was clipped by 5 bases and J by 2 bases, with 13 bases between them. CDR3 length: 15 amino acids. Germline-derived CDR1 and CDR2 are SGHTA and FQGTGA. The CDR3 is CASSRSGGAGNTIYF. The CDR3 bases are TGTGCCAGCAGCCGAAGTGGGGGCGCTGGAAACACCATATATTTT.

The chain uses TRBV7-2 and TRBJ1-5; a possible D gene is TRBD1 (5 bases). Per germline, CDR1 SGHTA and CDR2 FQGNSA. V was trimmed by 1 base and J by 7 bases, leaving 14 bases between them. This CDR3 has 15 residues. The CDR3 reads CASSLGVGTTQPQHF. The DNA of the CDR3 is TGTGCCAGCAGCTTAGGTGTAGGGACGACACAGCCCCAGCATTTT.

The J gene is TRBJ2-2, the V gene TRBV1. TRBV1 is a pseudogene segment. The CDR3 has 12 residues. The DNA of the CDR3 is TGCACCAGCAGCCGCCCTTCTGGGGAGCTGTTTTTT. Its translation: CTSSRPSGELFF.

V and J are TRBV7-2 and TRBJ2-5; 14 nucleotides align to TRBD2. This CDR3 is built from 16 residues. Trimming cost V 5 bases and J 1 base; bases outside gene matches: 3. The V gene's germline CDR1 is SGHTA and CDR2 FQGNSA. The CDR3 region is CASSDGTSGGQETQYF. The CDR3 DNA sequence: TGTGCCAGCAGCGACGGGACTAGCGGGGGCCAAGAGACCCAGTACTTC.

V and J are TRBV28 and TRBJ1-5, with D maybe TRBD1 (6 bases). Trimming stripped 7 bases from V and 2 bases from J, with 15 bases between. CDR1 is MDHEN, CDR2 SYDVKM, per germline. The CDR3 is 15 amino acids. DNA of the CDR3: TGTGCCAGCACCATGGCAGGGGATGGCAATCAGCCCCAGCATTTT. Amino acid sequence: CASTMAGDGNQPQHF.

The genes are TRBV30 and TRBJ1-5; TRBD1 is a possible D gene (6 bases). V shed 5 bases and J shed 7 bases, with 15 bases lying between them. In germline, CDR1 is GTSNPN, CDR2 SVGIG (reference sequence). This CDR3 is built from 13 residues. CDR3: CAWGLGGNQPQHF. The CDR3 DNA follows: TGTGCCTGGGGGCTAGGGGGAAACCAGCCCCAGCATTTT.

Turning to this clone: Since a much larger clone is just one base distant, this may be a read error. J is TRBJ2-5 and V is TRBV27; D unresolved. With 5 bases removed from V and 1 base from J, the gap between germline ends came to 2 bases. The CDR3 contains 11 residues. Germline V gene lookup returns CDR1 MNHEY and CDR2 SMNVEV (reference sequence). CDR3 sequence reads: CASSRQETQYF. The CDR3 bases are TGTGCCAGCAGTCGCCAAGAGACCCAGTACTTC.

This clone came up a few times. The V and J genes are TRBV14 and TRBJ2-2; 8 bases agree with TRBD1. Germline CDR1 reads SGHDN; CDR2 reads FVKESK. The CDR3 is 12 residues long. V was clipped by 4 bases and J by 9 bases; unmatched bases: 1. CDR3 protein: CASSPGGRELFF. In nucleotides, the CDR3 is TGTGCCAGCAGCCCAGGGGGCAGGGAGCTGTTTTTT.

This clone was found a few times. The chain employs TRBV7-9 and TRBJ2-1; 11 nucleotides agree with TRBD2. This CDR3 is built from 16 residues. The germline V gene has CDR1 SEHNR and CDR2 FQNEAQ (reference sequence). Trimming at V came to 5 bases and at J to 3 bases, leaving 6 bases not matched to a gene. The chain's CDR3 is CASSGLAGGNYNEQFF. The CDR3 DNA reads as TGTGCCAGCAGCGGGTTAGCGGGAGGGAACTACAATGAGCAGTTCTTC.

There are a few counts of this clone. The sample holds other DNA sequences that translate to the same CDR3. J is TRBJ2-5 and V is TRBV14; no firm D call. The CDR3 length is 13 residues. Germline V gene data show CDR1 as SGHDN and CDR2 as FVKESK. Trimming removed 1 base at V and 5 bases at J, with 8 bases between. This CDR3 is CASSQGLGETQYF. In nucleotides, the CDR3 is TGTGCCAGCAGCCAAGGGTTAGGGGAGACCCAGTACTTC.

V and J are TRBV7-6 and TRBJ2-1; D possibly matches TRBD1 or TRBD2 (7 bases each). The length of the CDR3 is 17 residues. Germline CDR1 reads SGHVS; CDR2 reads FNYEAQ. Trimming stripped 3 bases from V and 8 bases from J, with 23 bases between. CDR3 sequence: CASSLIGGQGSGYEQFF. In nucleotides, the CDR3 is TGTGCCAGCAGCTTGATAGGGGGCCAGGGTAGCGGGTATGAGCAGTTCTTC.

The CDR3 loop reads CASRKRGYNEQFF. In nucleotides, the CDR3 is TGTGCCAGCAGGAAAAGGGGGTACAATGAGCAGTTCTTC. The chain links TRBV7-2 to TRBJ2-1; D may be TRBD1 (6 bases). Between the trimmed V and J ends, which lost 6 bases and 4 bases, there was a span of 10 bases. This CDR3 is 13 amino acids long. Germline CDR1 SGHTA, CDR2 FQGNSA.

V is TRBV28 and J is TRBJ1-1, with D uncertain. The CDR3 is made up of 13 amino acids. V was cut by 6 bases and J by 8 bases, with 16 bases left in between. Looked up from germline, CDR1 is MDHEN and CDR2 is SYDVKM. The CDR3 region has the DNA TGTGCCAGCAGCATCTTGTCTAAGCCCGAAGCTTTCTTT. Its translation: CASSILSKPEAFF.

This clone was picked up a small number of times. The V and J genes are TRBV7-9 and TRBJ1-4; D unclear. This CDR3 is built from 15 residues. V shed 0 bases and J shed 2 bases, with 7 bases lying between them. The V gene's germline CDR1 is SEHNR and CDR2 FQNEAQ (reference sequence). In DNA form, the CDR3 reads TGTGCCAGCAGCTTAGCTGGACGGACTAATGAAAAACTGTTTTTT. Amino acid sequence: CASSLAGRTNEKLFF.

The CDR3 DNA sequence: TGTGCCAGCTCACTTACAGGGGTTCATGATCGCGAGCAGTACTTC. This gives the protein CASSLTGVHDREQYF. The rearrangement links TRBV18 to TRBJ2-5, with 7 bases fitting TRBD1. The end of the DNA aligns better with TRBJ2-7, so the J call may be wrong. Germline assignment: CDR1 KGHSH and CDR2 LQKENI. This CDR3 spans 15 amino acids.

This clone has only a few counts. The V and J genes are TRBV28 and TRBJ2-1; 8 bases agree with TRBD2. Germline trimming cut 5 bases from V and 1 base from J; bases unmatched to any gene: 4. The V gene's germline CDR1 is MDHEN and CDR2 SYDVKM. This CDR3 is built from 15 residues. The CDR3 nucleotides are TGTGCCAGCAGTAGTAGCGGGGAATCCTACAATGAGCAGTTCTTC. This translates into CASSSSGESYNEQFF.

The V gene is TRBV6-1, the J gene TRBJ2-7, with 7 bases that match TRBD1. The CDR3 sequence is 14 residues long. Germline lookup yields CDR1 MNHNS and CDR2 SASEGT. V was clipped by 6 bases and J by 3 bases; unmatched bases: 8. CDR3 loop: CASSLGDRYYEQYF. CDR3 bases: TGTGCCAGCAGCTTGGGGGACAGATACTACGAGCAGTACTTC.

This clone was observed a handful of times. One junction end disagrees with the germline gene, perhaps due to a read error. The chain carries TRBV7-7 and TRBJ2-1; maybe TRBD1 (6 bases). This CDR3 contains 14 residues. Looked up from germline, CDR1 is SSHAT and CDR2 is FNYEAQ (reference sequence). CDR3 DNA sequence: TGTGCTAGCAGCTCCTCAGGGGCAGGGTGGAAGCAGTTCTTC. This encodes CASSSSGAGWKQFF. The full variable domain, completed using reference TRBV7-7 and TRBJ2-1, is GAGVSQSPRYKVTKRGQDVTLRCDPISSHATLYWYQQALGQGPEFLTYFNYEAQPDKSGLPSDRFSAERPEGSISTLTIQRTEQRDSAMYRCASSSSGAGWKQFFGPGTRLTVL.

The chain links TRBV27 to TRBJ2-1; TRBD2 might be the D (6 bases). Germline loops: CDR1 MNHEY, CDR2 SMNVEV (reference sequence). V was shortened by 3 bases and J by 9 bases, with 9 bases between the two germline ends. The CDR3 runs 12 residues. CDR3 in amino acids: CASSFPGVEQFF. The DNA for the CDR3 is TGTGCCAGCAGTTTCCCGGGAGTTGAGCAGTTCTTC.

This clone was seen only once. This chain joins TRBV15 and TRBJ2-1; a weak D match, TRBD2 (6 bases). V was clipped by 3 bases and J by 5 bases, with 8 bases between them. Germline CDR1 reads LNHNV; CDR2 reads YYDKDF (reference sequence). The CDR3 covers 13 residues. CDR3: CATSRDYNNEQFF. The DNA of the CDR3 is TGTGCCACCAGCAGGGACTACAACAATGAGCAGTTCTTC.

This clone was seen more than once but under ten times. The chain links TRBV6-5 to TRBJ2-3; D uncertain. Germline V gene data show CDR1 as MNHEY and CDR2 as SVGAGI. V lost 6 bases and J lost 2, with 15 bases in between. The CDR3 length is 15 residues. The CDR3 DNA sequence: TGTGCCAGCAGAGGTCCATGGTCCCCCACAGATACGCAGTATTTT. It yields the protein CASRGPWSPTDTQYF.

This clone has a handful of counts. The V call is TRBV30, the J call TRBJ2-1, with a tentative D call TRBD1 (5 bases). There are 18 residues in the CDR3. CDR1 is GTSNPN, CDR2 SVGIG, per germline (reference sequence). Trimming pared 0 bases from V and 0 bases from J, leaving 18 bases between. Here the CDR3 reads CAWSVLHGHPRSYNEQFF. Written as DNA, the CDR3 is TGTGCCTGGAGTGTCCTCCATGGACACCCTCGCTCCTACAATGAGCAGTTCTTC.

CDR3 DNA sequence: TGTGCCAGCAGCATTAGCGGGGGGGCTCTTGAGCAGTTCTTC. Its translation is CASSISGGALEQFF. V and J are TRBV7-2 and TRBJ2-1, with 11 bases fitting TRBD2. CDR3 length equals 14 residues. The J segment lost 9 bases and the V segment lost 5 bases, leaving 6 bases of the junction unmatched. Germline loops: CDR1 SGHTA, CDR2 FQGNSA.

This sequence joins TRBV6-5 and TRBJ2-1; TRBD2 aligns across 11 bases. The germline V gene has CDR1 MNHEY and CDR2 SVGAGI. V shed 6 bases, J shed 9 bases, and the junction held 10 bases outside the gene matches. The CDR3 is 15 amino acids. CDR3 residues: CASSATSGSFGEQFF. In DNA, the CDR3 is TGTGCCAGCAGCGCCACTAGCGGGAGTTTTGGTGAGCAGTTCTTC.